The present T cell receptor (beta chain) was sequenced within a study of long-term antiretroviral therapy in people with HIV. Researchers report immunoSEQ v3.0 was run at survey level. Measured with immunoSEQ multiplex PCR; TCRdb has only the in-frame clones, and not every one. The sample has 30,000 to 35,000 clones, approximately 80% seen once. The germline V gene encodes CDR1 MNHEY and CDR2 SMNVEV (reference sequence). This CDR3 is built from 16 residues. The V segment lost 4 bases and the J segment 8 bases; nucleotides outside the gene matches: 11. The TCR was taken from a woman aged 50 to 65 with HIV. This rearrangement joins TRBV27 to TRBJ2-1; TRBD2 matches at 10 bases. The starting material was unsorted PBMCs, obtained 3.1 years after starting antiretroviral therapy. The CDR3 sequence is CASSSNFGLAGDEQFF. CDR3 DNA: TGTGCCAGCAGTTCGAACTTCGGGCTAGCGGGGGATGAGCAGTTCTTC.